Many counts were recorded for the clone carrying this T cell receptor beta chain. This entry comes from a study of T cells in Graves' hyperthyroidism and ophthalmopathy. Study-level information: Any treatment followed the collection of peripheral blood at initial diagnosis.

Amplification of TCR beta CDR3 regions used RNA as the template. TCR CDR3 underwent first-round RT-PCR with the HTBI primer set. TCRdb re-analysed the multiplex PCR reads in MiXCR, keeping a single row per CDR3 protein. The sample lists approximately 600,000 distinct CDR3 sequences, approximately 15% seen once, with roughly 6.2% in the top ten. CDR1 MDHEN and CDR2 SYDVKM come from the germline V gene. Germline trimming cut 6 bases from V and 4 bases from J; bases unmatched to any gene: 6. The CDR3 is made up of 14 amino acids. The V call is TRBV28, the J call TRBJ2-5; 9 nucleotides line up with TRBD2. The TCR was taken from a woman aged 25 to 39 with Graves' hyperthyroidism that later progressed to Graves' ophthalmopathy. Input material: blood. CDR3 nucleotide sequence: TGTGCCAGCAGGGCTAGCGGGATGGGAGAGACCCAGTACTTC. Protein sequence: CASRASGMGETQYF.